Presented here are 23 T cell receptor beta chains from one specimen sequenced in a study of cytomegalovirus exposure and HLA in healthy donors. Profiling relied on immunoSEQ multiplex PCR, and the TCRdb table lists in-frame clones only, not all of them. Among 150,000 or so clones, 75% to 90% were seen once, and the ten largest hold around 5.9%. Sequencing was done on a sample of PBMCs. The receptors shown here come from a woman between 25 and 40 years old in good health and CMV-seropositive.

This chain's CDR3 is CATSRGAGREKLFF. The CDR3 bases are TGTGCCACGAGCCGGGGGGCCGGTCGAGAAAAACTGTTTTTT. J is TRBJ1-4 and V is TRBV10-3; perhaps TRBD1 as D (6 bases). Germline values: CDR1 ENHRY, CDR2 SYGVKD. There are 14 residues in the CDR3. V was cut by 10 bases and J by 8 bases, with 20 bases left in between.

V is TRBV6-5 and J is TRBJ2-5; no clear D gene. Between the trimmed V and J ends, which lost 2 bases and 3 bases, there was a span of 16 bases. The length of the CDR3 is 16 residues. The V gene's germline CDR1 is MNHEY and CDR2 SVGAGI. The CDR3 DNA follows: TGTGCCAGCAGTTACCCTCGAGGTAGTGGAGAAGAGACCCAGTACTTC. Its protein is CASSYPRGSGEETQYF.

The genes are TRBV11-1 and TRBJ2-3, with TRBD2 matching over 7 bases. The CDR3 is 15 amino acids. Losses at the gene ends were 5 bases for V and 0 bases for J; bases not matched to a gene: 5. CDR1 is SGHAT, CDR2 FQDESV, per germline (reference sequence). The chain's CDR3 is CASSPGGTSTDTQYF. The CDR3, as DNA: TGTGCCAGCAGCCCCGGGGGGACCAGCACAGATACGCAGTATTTT.

The chain links TRBV5-1 to TRBJ2-1; 8 bases are a match to TRBD2. The CDR3 sequence is 20 residues long. Germline CDR1 is SGHRS and CDR2 is YFSETQ. With V trimmed by 7 bases and J by 7 bases, 28 bases remained unmatched. CDR3 residues: CASQRSPSSFSAGVLNEQFF. CDR3 nucleotide sequence: TGCGCCAGCCAACGTAGCCCCAGCAGCTTCTCAGCGGGAGTATTAAATGAGCAGTTCTTC.

This chain joins TRBV19 and TRBJ1-5; no clear D. Germline V lookup: CDR1 LNHDA, CDR2 SQIVND (reference sequence). The length of the CDR3 is 15 residues. Trimming took 3 bases from V and 1 from J, leaving 10 bases between them. The CDR3 sequence: CASSILQTSNQPQHF. As DNA, the CDR3 is TGTGCCAGTAGTATTTTACAGACAAGCAATCAGCCCCAGCATTTT.

This clone was seen a single time. The chain is built from TRBV5-1 and TRBJ2-7, with D perhaps matching TRBD1 (5 bases). Trimming removed 0 bases from V and 6 bases from J, with 13 bases in between. Germline assignment: CDR1 SGHRS and CDR2 YFSETQ. CDR3 size: 14 residues. The CDR3 sequence: CASSLGQPRAEQYF. The CDR3 coding sequence is TGCGCCAGCAGCTTGGGACAGCCACGAGCCGAGCAGTACTTC.

The V call is TRBV6-4, the J call TRBJ1-3, with D uncertain. Trimming removed 7 bases at V and 5 bases at J, with 21 bases between. The CDR3 runs to 16 residues. Germline V lookup: CDR1 MRHNA, CDR2 SNTAGT. CDR3 in amino acids: CASIIPSEPGRNTIYF. The CDR3 nucleotides read TGTGCCAGCATTATACCCTCTGAACCGGGTAGAAACACCATATATTTT.

CDR3 coding DNA: TGTGCCAGCACCCCATTGGGGCGGGGGGCGCGGGAGGAGACCCAGTACTTC. Protein: CASTPLGRGAREETQYF. The chain uses TRBV2 and TRBJ2-5; the match to TRBD2 covers 8 bases. The trim removed 7 bases at V and 5 bases at J, leaving 18 bases unmatched. The germline V gene has CDR1 SNHLY and CDR2 FYNNEI. The CDR3 contains 17 residues.

J is TRBJ2-5 and V is TRBV6-5; TRBD2 agrees at 7 bases. The V segment lost 4 bases and the J segment 4 bases; nucleotides outside the gene matches: 9. The V gene's germline CDR1 is MNHEY and CDR2 SVGAGI. CDR3 length: 15 amino acids. This CDR3 reads CASSSPPGGGETQYF. CDR3 DNA sequence: TGTGCCAGCAGTTCCCCGCCGGGGGGAGGAGAGACCCAGTACTTC.

The rearrangement joins TRBV2 to TRBJ2-7, with D perhaps matching TRBD2 (5 bases). Trimming shortened V by 6 bases and J by 6 bases, and 27 bases separated the two germline ends. CDR3 length: 17 residues. Germline values: CDR1 SNHLY, CDR2 FYNNEI. CDR3 coding DNA: TGTGCCAGCAGCGTAGAGGTGTCCGGTAGCGTTGGGAGCGAGCAGTACTTC. Protein sequence: CASSVEVSGSVGSEQYF. The full variable domain, in which reference TRBV2 and TRBJ2-7 provide the parts outside the CDR3, is EPEVTQTPSHQVTQMGQEVILRCVPISNHLYFYWYRQILGQKVEFLVSFYNNEISEKSEIFDDQFSVERPDGSNFTLKIRSTKLEDSAMYFCASSVEVSGSVGSEQYFGPGTRLTVT.

V gene TRBV6-1 combines with J gene TRBJ1-1; the D is unclear. V was pared by 0 bases and J by 2 bases, with 13 bases between. This CDR3 contains 16 residues. Germline loops: CDR1 MNHNS, CDR2 SASEGT. This CDR3 reads CASSEALGRANTEAFF. CDR3 bases: TGTGCCAGCAGTGAAGCGCTTGGTAGAGCTAACACTGAAGCTTTCTTT.

The genes are TRBV13 and TRBJ2-3; 9 bases are shared with TRBD1. The germline gives CDR1 PRHDT, CDR2 FYEKMQ (reference sequence). The trim removed 5 bases at V and 3 bases at J, leaving 12 bases unmatched. The CDR3 runs to 17 residues. The CDR3 loop is CASSPGTGLSETDTQYF. In DNA, the CDR3 is TGTGCCAGCAGCCCCGGGACAGGGTTGTCGGAAACAGATACGCAGTATTTT.

The V gene is TRBV10-3, the J gene TRBJ1-1; D remains unclear. The CDR3 sequence is 13 residues long. V gave up 7 bases and J gave up 4 bases, with 13 bases separating them. Germline V gene data show CDR1 as ENHRY and CDR2 as SYGVKD. CDR3 protein: CAITREAGTEAFF. In DNA form, the CDR3 reads TGTGCCATCACAAGGGAGGCTGGCACTGAAGCTTTCTTT.

This chain connects TRBV5-6 to TRBJ2-7; D is uncertain. The CDR3 extends over 14 amino acids. V gave up 0 bases and J gave up 3 bases, with 10 bases separating them. Germline loops: CDR1 SGHDT, CDR2 YYEEEE. In DNA, the CDR3 is TGTGCCAGCAGCTTGGGCCAGTTATACTACGAGCAGTACTTC. Its protein product is CASSLGQLYYEQYF.

This rearrangement joins TRBV5-5 to TRBJ1-1; TRBD1 aligns across 10 bases. The J segment lost 1 base and the V segment lost 6 bases, leaving 6 bases of the junction unmatched. This CDR3 is built from 15 residues. Germline values: CDR1 SGHKS, CDR2 YYEKEE (reference sequence). The CDR3 region has the DNA TGTGCCAGCACCTCCCGGACAGGGGGGAACACTGAAGCTTTCTTT. It specifies CASTSRTGGNTEAFF.

This clone was detected many times. The rearrangement links TRBV5-1 to TRBJ2-7, with 10 bases that match TRBD1. This CDR3 has 15 residues. Germline lookup yields CDR1 SGHRS and CDR2 YFSETQ. Trimming removed 4 bases from V and 7 bases from J; junction bases left unmatched: 11. This CDR3 reads CASSPTGTGAREQYF. CDR3 in DNA: TGCGCCAGCAGCCCAACCGGGACAGGGGCTCGAGAGCAGTACTTC.

This chain uses TRBV2 with TRBJ1-5; unclear D gene. The CDR3 totals 15 residues. CDR1 SNHLY and CDR2 FYNNEI come from the germline V gene. V lost 1 base, J lost 6 bases, and 13 bases lay in between. CDR3 nucleotides: TGTGCCAGCAGTGAAGGGTTAGGAGGGAGTCAGCCCCAGCATTTT. The encoded protein is CASSEGLGGSQPQHF. The variable domain in full, with the rest retrieved from reference TRBV2 and TRBJ1-5, is EPEVTQTPSHQVTQMGQEVILRCVPISNHLYFYWYRQILGQKVEFLVSFYNNEISEKSEIFDDQFSVERPDGSNFTLKIRSTKLEDSAMYFCASSEGLGGSQPQHFGDGTRLSIL.

The gene calls are TRBV5-4 and TRBJ1-6, with D tentatively TRBD1 (6 bases). With 5 bases removed from V and 10 bases from J, the gap between germline ends came to 19 bases. The CDR3 sequence is 15 residues long. From germline, CDR1 is SGHNT and CDR2 YYREEE (reference sequence). CDR3 bases: TGTGCCAGCAGTCTTTACTCAGGGGTTAACTCACCCCTCCACTTT. Protein product: CASSLYSGVNSPLHF.

The chain uses TRBV7-2 and TRBJ2-3; no reliable D call. This CDR3 spans 12 amino acids. In germline, CDR1 is SGHTA, CDR2 FQGNSA. The V end lost 5 bases, the J end lost 3 bases, and 6 bases lay between the germline ends. DNA for the CDR3: TGTGCCAGCAGCCCTTATACAGATACGCAGTATTTT. It is translated as CASSPYTDTQYF.

The sample holds one count of this clone. The chain links TRBV27 to TRBJ2-1, with D perhaps matching TRBD2 (6 bases). This CDR3 is built from 19 residues. V was trimmed by 0 bases and J by 2 bases, leaving 20 bases between them. Germline CDR1 is MNHEY and CDR2 is SMNVEV (reference sequence). The CDR3: CASSLSGGPRRGTYNEQFF. The CDR3 DNA is TGTGCCAGCAGTTTATCAGGAGGACCTAGGAGGGGCACCTACAATGAGCAGTTCTTC.

The chain combines TRBV5-1 with TRBJ2-3, with TRBD2 as a possible D gene (5 bases). V was shortened by 0 bases and J by 0 bases, with 11 bases between the two germline ends. From germline, CDR1 is SGHRS and CDR2 YFSETQ. This CDR3 has 16 residues. The CDR3 region has the DNA TGCGCCAGCAGCTTGGGGTCGGGGAGTAGCACAGATACGCAGTATTTT. Amino acid sequence: CASSLGSGSSTDTQYF. The full variable domain, rest sourced from reference TRBV5-1 and TRBJ2-3, is KAGVTQTPRYLIKTRGQQVTLSCSPISGHRSVSWYQQTPGQGLQFLFEYFSETQRNKGNFPGRFSGRQFSNSRSEMNVSTLELGDSALYLCASSLGSGSSTDTQYFGPGTRLTVL.

The V gene is TRBV7-9, the J gene TRBJ1-1, with D possibly being TRBD1 (5 bases). There are 14 residues in the CDR3. Germline lookup yields CDR1 SEHNR and CDR2 FQNEAQ (reference sequence). Trimming shortened V by 5 bases and J by 5 bases, and 15 bases separated the two germline ends. The CDR3 spells CASSQSGQGTEAFF. The CDR3 DNA reads TGTGCCAGCAGCCAGTCAGGGCAGGGAACTGAAGCTTTCTTT. Full variable domain (rest looked up from reference TRBV7-9 and TRBJ1-1): DTGVSQNPRHKITKRGQNVTFRCDPISEHNRLYWYRQTLGQGPEFLTYFQNEAQLEKSRLLSDRFSAERPKGSFSTLEIQRTEQGDSAMYLCASSQSGQGTEAFFGQGTRLTVV.

The CDR3 region is CASSHLGGQETQYF. Written as DNA, the CDR3 is TGTGCCAGCAGTCATCTGGGGGGGCAAGAGACCCAGTACTTC. The chain employs TRBV6-5 and TRBJ2-5, with TRBD2 matching over 7 bases. The CDR3 sequence is 14 residues long. Germline CDR1 is MNHEY and CDR2 is SVGAGI. V gave up 5 bases and J gave up 2 bases; unmatched junction bases: 5.